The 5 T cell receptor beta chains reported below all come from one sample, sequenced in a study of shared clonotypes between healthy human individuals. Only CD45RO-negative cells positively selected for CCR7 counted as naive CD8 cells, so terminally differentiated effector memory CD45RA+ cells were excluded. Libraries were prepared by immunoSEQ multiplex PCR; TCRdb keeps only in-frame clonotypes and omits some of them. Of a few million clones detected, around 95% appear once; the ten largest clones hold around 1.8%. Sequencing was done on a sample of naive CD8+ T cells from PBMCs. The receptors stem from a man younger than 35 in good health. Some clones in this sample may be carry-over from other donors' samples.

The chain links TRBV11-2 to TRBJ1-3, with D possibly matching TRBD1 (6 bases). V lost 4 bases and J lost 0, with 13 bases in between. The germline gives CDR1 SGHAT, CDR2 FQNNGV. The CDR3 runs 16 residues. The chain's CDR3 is CASSSRDISSGNTIYF. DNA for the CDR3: TGTGCCAGCAGCTCCCGGGACATCAGCTCTGGAAACACCATATATTTT.

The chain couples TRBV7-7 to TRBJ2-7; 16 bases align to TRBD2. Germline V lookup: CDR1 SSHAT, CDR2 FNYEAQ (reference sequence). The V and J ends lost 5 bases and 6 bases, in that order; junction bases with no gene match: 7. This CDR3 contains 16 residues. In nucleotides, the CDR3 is TGTGCCAGCAGCCAGGGACTAGCGGGAGGGCTAGGCGAGCAGTACTTC. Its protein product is CASSQGLAGGLGEQYF.

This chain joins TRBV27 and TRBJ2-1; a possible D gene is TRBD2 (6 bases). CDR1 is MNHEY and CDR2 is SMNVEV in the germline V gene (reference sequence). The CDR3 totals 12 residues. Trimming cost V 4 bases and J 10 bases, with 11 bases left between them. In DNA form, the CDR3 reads TGTGCCAGCAGTTCCCCGGGGGAGGAGCAGTTCTTC. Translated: CASSSPGEEQFF.

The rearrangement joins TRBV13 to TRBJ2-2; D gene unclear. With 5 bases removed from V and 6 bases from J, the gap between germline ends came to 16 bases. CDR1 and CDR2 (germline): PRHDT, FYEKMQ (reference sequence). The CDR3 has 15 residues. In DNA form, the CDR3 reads TGTGCCAGCAGCCCACCAAATAGCAAGGCCGGGGAGCTGTTTTTT. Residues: CASSPPNSKAGELFF.

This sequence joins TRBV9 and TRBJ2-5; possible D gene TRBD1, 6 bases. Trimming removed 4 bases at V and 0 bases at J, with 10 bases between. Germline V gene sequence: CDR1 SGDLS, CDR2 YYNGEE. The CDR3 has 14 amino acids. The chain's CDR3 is CASSFSGDQETQYF. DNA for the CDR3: TGTGCCAGCAGCTTCTCAGGGGACCAAGAGACCCAGTACTTC.